The 5 T cell receptor beta chains below all came from one sample that was sequenced in a study of cytomegalovirus exposure and HLA in healthy donors. The PCR employed 60 Vbeta primers together with 13 Jbeta primers. Clones were read by immunoSEQ multiplex PCR, and TCRdb kept only the in-frame ones, dropping some. The data contain over 150,000 clones, over 75% of them singletons. The source material was PBMCs. The receptors were sampled from a boy aged 2 to 10 in good health and CMV-seronegative.

This chain joins TRBV7-9 and TRBJ1-4; TRBD1 might be the D (6 bases). Germline values: CDR1 SEHNR, CDR2 FQNEAQ (reference sequence). The CDR3 length is 12 residues. Deletions cut 7 bases from V and 5 bases from J, with 8 bases between. The CDR3 DNA reads as TGTGCCAGCAATAGGGGGAATGAAAAACTGTTTTTT. Translated: CASNRGNEKLFF.

The rearrangement links TRBV12-5 to TRBJ2-1; the match to TRBD1 covers 9 bases. The germline gives CDR1 LGHNT, CDR2 FRNRAP. Losses at the gene ends were 3 bases for V and 9 bases for J; bases not matched to a gene: 3. The CDR3 is made up of 13 amino acids. The CDR3 region is CASGFGTGSEQFF. The DNA for the CDR3 is TGTGCTAGTGGTTTTGGGACAGGGAGTGAGCAGTTCTTC. Looking up the rest from reference TRBV12-5 and TRBJ2-1 gives the full variable domain: DARVTQTPRHKVTEMGQEVTMRCQPILGHNTVFWYRQTMMQGLELLAYFRNRAPLDDSGMPKDRFSAEMPDATLATLKIQPSEPRDSAVYFCASGFGTGSEQFFGPGTRLTVL.

The chain carries TRBV5-4 and TRBJ1-1; no reliable D call. Looked up from germline, CDR1 is SGHNT and CDR2 is YYREEE (reference sequence). The CDR3 has 16 residues. Trimming removed 2 bases from V and 0 bases from J, with 14 bases in between. CDR3 in amino acids: CASSFSGSFMNTEAFF. CDR3 bases: TGTGCCAGCAGCTTCTCAGGCTCGTTTATGAACACTGAAGCTTTCTTT.

The CDR3 region is CASSGRAYEQYF. The CDR3 DNA is TGTGCCAGCAGTGGCAGGGCCTACGAGCAGTACTTC. The rearrangement joins TRBV2 to TRBJ2-7; D perhaps matches TRBD1 (5 bases). V lost 4 bases to trimming and J lost 2 bases, with 6 bases between them. The germline CDR1 and CDR2 sequences are SNHLY and FYNNEI. The CDR3 runs 12 residues.

On this clone itself: A read error may produce the germline difference seen at one junction end. The chain couples TRBV7-9 to TRBJ2-7; 7 nucleotides line up with TRBD2. The CDR3 is made up of 13 amino acids. CDR1 is SEHNR and CDR2 is FQNEAQ in the germline V gene (reference sequence). The DNA for the CDR3 is TGTTCCAGCAGCCGGGACTACCCCTACGAGCAGTACTTC. Translation gives CSSSRDYPYEQYF.